These T cell receptor beta chains were read from a single sample in a study of graft-versus-host responses after intestinal transplantation. Measured with immunoSEQ multiplex PCR; TCRdb has only the in-frame clones, and not every one. The profile covers over 8,000 clones, with roughly a third appearing a single time and roughly an eighth taken by the ten largest. The sequences come from alloreactive CD8+ T cells from a mixed lymphocyte reaction culture, collected before intestinal transplant. These receptors were collected from a human patient who received an intestinal transplant. Each CDR3 is given with its conserved first and last residue. A D gene is named only where the DNA matches it firmly. Clone size is not always given. Where it is, it says once, few, many or a class for expanded clones.

size | J | D | V | CDR3 | DNA
few | TRBJ2-1 | TRBD2 | TRBV5-1 | CASSLALAGASSYNEQFF | TGCGCCAGCAGCTTGGCTCTAGCGGGAGCGAGCTCCTACAATGAGCAGTTCTTC
NA | TRBJ1-2 | NA | TRBV6-1 | CASSEWFPDSNYGYTF | TGTGCCAGCAGTGAATGGTTCCCGGACAGCAACTATGGCTACACCTTC
medium-sized | TRBJ1-1 | NA | TRBV19 | CASSQGNTEAFF | TGTGCCAGTAGCCAGGGGAACACTGAAGCTTTCTTT
NA | TRBJ2-1 | NA | TRBV7-7 | CASSFRRIDNEQFF | TGTGCTAGCAGCTTCCGGCGGATAGACAATGAGCAGTTCTTC
NA | TRBJ1-2 | NA | TRBV2 | CASREQVNYGYTF | TGTGCCAGCAGGGAACAGGTTAACTATGGCTACACCTTC
once | TRBJ2-7 | TRBD2 | TRBV29-1 | CSVRGGSSYEQYF | TGCAGCGTTCGGGGGGGAAGCTCCTACGAGCAGTACTTC
few | TRBJ1-2 | TRBD1 | TRBV4-2 | CASSQDTGTGYYGYTF | TGTGCCAGCAGCCAGGATACCGGGACAGGGTACTATGGCTACACCTTC
NA | TRBJ2-7 | TRBD2 | TRBV2 | CASLLAGGEQYF | TGTGCCAGCCTACTAGCGGGGGGCGAGCAGTACTTC
NA | TRBJ2-1 | TRBD2 | TRBV19 | CASSMTSGYNEQFF | TGTGCCAGTAGTATGACTAGCGGATACAATGAGCAGTTCTTC
NA | TRBJ2-2 | NA | TRBV7-9 | CASSLTGELFF | TGTGCCAGCAGCCTCACCGGGGAGCTGTTTTTT
NA | TRBJ1-1 | NA | TRBV10-3 | CAISDPGGATEAFF | TGTGCCATCAGTGACCCTGGGGGCGCGACTGAAGCTTTCTTT
few | TRBJ2-2 | TRBD2 | TRBV27 | CASRATSGRYTGELFF | TGTGCCAGCAGGGCCACTAGCGGGAGGTACACCGGGGAGCTGTTTTTT
few | TRBJ2-2 | NA | TRBV27 | CASSPSPTGSNTGELFF | TGTGCCAGCAGTCCCTCCCCCACAGGGTCGAACACCGGGGAGCTGTTTTTT
NA | TRBJ2-4 | NA | TRBV27 | CASPRLAKNIQYF | TGTGCCAGCCCTCGACTAGCCAAAAACATTCAGTACTTC
NA | TRBJ1-2 | NA | TRBV6-5 | CASSYSIEVQNHTF | TGTGCCAGCAGTTACTCGATAGAGGTGCAGAACCACACCTTC
few | TRBJ1-1 | NA | TRBV2 | CASREVEAFF | TGTGCCAGCAGGGAGGTTGAAGCTTTCTTT
few | TRBJ2-3 | NA | TRBV18 | CASSFRQPSTDTQYF | TGTGCCAGCTCATTCCGACAGCCTAGCACAGATACGCAGTATTTT
NA | TRBJ2-7 | TRBD2 | TRBV27 | CASSVSGGEQYF | TGTGCCAGCAGCGTATCCGGGGGGGAGCAGTACTTC
NA | TRBJ2-3 | NA | TRBV6-6 | CASGNVGGTDTQYF | TGTGCCAGCGGGAACGTCGGGGGCACAGATACGCAGTATTTT
NA | TRBJ2-5 | TRBD2 | TRBV5-1 | CASSLTGMGGETQYF | TGCGCCAGCAGCTTGACGGGGATGGGGGGGGAGACCCAGTACTTC
few | TRBJ2-7 | NA | TRBV7-9 | CASSYTGVEQYF | TGTGCCAGCAGCTACACCGGGGTCGAGCAGTACTTC
few | TRBJ2-1 | NA | TRBV5-1 | CASSLAGEQFF | TGCGCCAGCAGCTTGGCAGGAGAGCAGTTCTTC
few | TRBJ2-7 | TRBD2 | TRBV4-1 | CASSQEGGYDEQYF | TGCGCCAGCAGCCAAGAGGGGGGGTATGACGAGCAGTACTTC
NA | TRBJ2-7 | NA | TRBV5-6 | CASSLANYEQYF | TGTGCCAGCAGCTTGGCCAACTACGAGCAGTACTTC
NA | TRBJ2-7 | NA | TRBV29-1 | CSVVLAYEQYF | TGCAGCGTTGTTCTAGCCTACGAGCAGTACTTC
NA | TRBJ1-5 | NA | TRBV6-1 | CASSERHFYSNQPQHF | TGTGCCAGCAGTGAAAGACACTTTTATAGCAATCAGCCCCAGCATTTT
medium-sized | TRBJ2-7 | TRBD2 | TRBV27 | CASSYGSGDEQYF | TGTGCCAGCAGTTACGGGAGCGGGGACGAGCAGTACTTC
NA | TRBJ2-1 | TRBD2 | TRBV27 | CASTLGTSGSYNEQFF | TGTGCCAGCACCTTGGGGACTAGCGGCTCCTACAATGAGCAGTTCTTC
NA | TRBJ2-2 | NA | TRBV28 | CASTLSITGELFF | TGTGCCAGCACCCTATCCATCACCGGGGAGCTGTTTTTT
NA | TRBJ1-5 | NA | TRBV13 | CASSLGFSGQPQHF | TGTGCCAGCAGCTTAGGGTTTTCGGGTCAGCCCCAGCATTTT
NA | TRBJ2-7 | TRBD2 | TRBV5-1 | CASSFTSGRSSYEQYF | TGCGCCAGCAGCTTTACTAGCGGGAGAAGCTCCTACGAGCAGTACTTC
few | TRBJ2-2 | NA | TRBV2 | CASINIQNTGELFF | TGTGCCAGCATCAACATCCAGAACACCGGGGAGCTGTTTTTT
few | TRBJ1-2 | NA | TRBV11-2 | CASSLGAGPEYGYTF | TGTGCCAGCAGCTTAGGGGCAGGCCCAGAATATGGCTACACCTTC
NA | TRBJ2-7 | TRBD1 | TRBV27 | CASSLLGQPYEQYF | TGTGCCAGCAGTTTATTGGGACAGCCCTACGAGCAGTACTTC
NA | TRBJ2-5 | TRBD1 | TRBV4-1 | CASSFRDRSQETQYF | TGCGCCAGCAGCTTCCGGGACAGGAGCCAAGAGACCCAGTACTTC
NA | TRBJ1-3 | TRBD1 | TRBV27 | CASSPSGGSGNTIYF | TGTGCCAGCAGTCCCTCAGGGGGATCCGGAAACACCATATATTTT
few | TRBJ2-1 | TRBD2 | TRBV27 | CASSTLLAESLGNEQFF | TGTGCCAGCAGTACCCTACTAGCGGAGTCCCTTGGGAATGAGCAGTTCTTC
few | TRBJ2-3 | TRBD2 | TRBV7-9 | CASSSGLAGVGDTQYF | TGTGCCAGCAGCTCGGGACTAGCGGGAGTGGGAGATACGCAGTATTTT
NA | TRBJ2-7 | TRBD2 | TRBV18 | CASSPGSGGTYEQYF | TGTGCCAGCTCACCAGGGAGCGGGGGTACCTACGAGCAGTACTTC
NA | TRBJ2-1 | TRBD2 | TRBV27 | CASSLGTSGTHNEQFF | TGTGCCAGCAGTTTAGGGACTAGCGGGACCCACAATGAGCAGTTCTTC
NA | TRBJ1-4 | TRBD1 | TRBV27 | CASSLSIGKQGGYYEKLFF | TGTGCCAGCAGTTTATCGATCGGAAAACAGGGGGGGTACTATGAAAAACTGTTTTTT
few | TRBJ1-5 | NA | TRBV28 | CASSAELRTAYYSNQPQHF | TGTGCCAGCAGCGCAGAACTAAGGACAGCCTACTATAGCAATCAGCCCCAGCATTTT
few | TRBJ2-6 | TRBD1 | TRBV5-6 | CASSHDRDGANVLTF | TGTGCCAGCAGCCATGACAGGGATGGGGCCAACGTCCTGACTTTC
medium-sized | TRBJ1-4 | TRBD1 | TRBV28 | CASGTGQAREGVFF | TGTGCCAGCGGGACCGGACAGGCCCGAGAAGGAGTGTTTTTT
NA | TRBJ2-1 | NA | TRBV9 | CASSVGGNSYNEQFF | TGTGCCAGCAGCGTAGGCGGGAACTCCTACAATGAGCAGTTCTTC
NA | TRBJ2-5 | TRBD2 | TRBV7-9 | CASSLLPGRGAAPPETQYF | TGTGCCAGCAGCTTGCTCCCGGGGCGGGGGGCCGCGCCACCGGAGACCCAGTACTTC
NA | TRBJ2-2 | NA | TRBV21-1 | CATRQSLVTRDSTFPNTGELFF | TGTGCCACCCGACAGAGTCTTGTTACTAGGGACAGCACTTTCCCGAACACCGGGGAGCTGTTTTTT
NA | TRBJ2-1 | TRBD2 | TRBV27 | CASSLRGEYDEQFF | TGTGCCAGCAGTTTACGGGGGGAGTACGATGAGCAGTTCTTC
few | TRBJ1-1 | NA | TRBV28 | CASSLTRMNTEAFF | TGTGCCAGCAGTTTAACTAGGATGAACACTGAAGCTTTCTTT
NA | TRBJ2-2 | TRBD1 | TRBV9 | CASSSGGSGELFF | TGTGCCAGCAGCTCAGGGGGTAGCGGGGAGCTGTTTTTT
few | TRBJ2-1 | TRBD2 | TRBV6-1 | CASWAAGDNEQFF | TGTGCCAGCTGGGCAGCGGGGGACAATGAGCAGTTCTTC
NA | TRBJ1-2 | NA | TRBV5-1 | CASSFSANYGYTF | TGCGCCAGCAGCTTTAGCGCTAACTATGGCTACACCTTC
NA | TRBJ2-3 | NA | TRBV27 | CASSFLLEDTQYF | TGTGCCAGCAGTTTTCTTTTAGAGGATACGCAGTATTTT
few | TRBJ2-2 | TRBD1 | TRBV27 | CASSPGTGGTGELFF | TGTGCCAGCAGTCCGGGGACAGGGGGCACCGGGGAGCTGTTTTTT
few | TRBJ2-7 | NA | TRBV6-1 | CASSEFGERYEQYF | TGTGCCAGCAGTGAATTCGGGGAAAGGTACGAGCAGTACTTC
NA | TRBJ2-7 | TRBD2 | TRBV2 | CASSWTSGYEQYF | TGTGCCAGCAGCTGGACTAGCGGCTACGAGCAGTACTTC